The 28 T cell receptor beta chains listed next were all sequenced from one sample in a study of spatial heterogeneity in lung cancer. MiXCR, run by TCRdb on the 5' RACE reads, gives a single entry per CDR3 protein. Of approximately 7,000 distinct CDR3 sequences detected, about 3.7% appear once; the ten largest clones hold 20% to 25%. As to time point: sample taken at primary tumor resection. TCRs were sequenced from unsorted whole RNA of tumor, nontumor lung or PBMC. The sample was normal lung tissue next to the tumor, taken at surgery. Source of these receptors: a female donor with early-stage non-small cell lung cancer.

This clonotype was recorded many times. The library was built for alpha chains, so this beta chain is an off-target read and its size means little. The chain joins TRBV6-5 to TRBJ1-1; D is unresolved. V lost 0 bases and J 6 bases, leaving 8 bases between the germline ends. Germline loops: CDR1 MNHEY, CDR2 SVGAGI. This CDR3 has 13 residues. CDR3 in DNA: TGTGCCAGCAGTTACTCGATAGGGTCTGAAGCTTTCTTT. Protein product: CASSYSIGSEAFF.

This clonotype was seen repeatedly, ten times or more. This beta chain slipped into a library made for alpha chains as a stray read, so its size is not meaningful. The rearrangement joins TRBV28 to TRBJ2-2; TRBD1 matches at 9 bases. The CDR3 is 16 amino acids. Germline CDR1 and CDR2: MDHEN and SYDVKM. The V segment lost 7 bases and the J segment 1 base; nucleotides outside the gene matches: 7. The CDR3 nucleotides are TGTGCCAGCATTGGCTTGGACAGGGGGAACACCGGGGAGCTGTTTTTT. Residues: CASIGLDRGNTGELFF.

By share of the sample, this clonotype is medium-sized. For a library built for alpha chains, this beta chain is a stray read; little rests on its size. The chain has TRBV28 and TRBJ2-2; weak D call: TRBD1 (6 bases). Germline CDR1 reads MDHEN; CDR2 reads SYDVKM. This CDR3 contains 16 residues. The V end was cut by 10 bases, the J end by 0 bases, with 18 bases between. This CDR3 is CATHRELRANTGELFF. The DNA for the CDR3 is TGTGCCACCCACAGGGAGCTCAGGGCGAACACCGGGGAGCTGTTTTTT.

This clonotype has a count of ten or more. Found in a library prepared for alpha chains, this beta chain is an off-target read, and its abundance has little meaning. The CDR3 DNA follows: TGTGCCACCAGCAGAGATGTGGGAGTTGGTTCCACAGATACGCAGTATTTT. Amino acids: CATSRDVGVGSTDTQYF. The rearrangement uses TRBV15 and TRBJ2-3; D possibly corresponds to TRBD2 (5 bases). Germline V gives CDR1 LNHNV, CDR2 YYDKDF (reference sequence). The V end lost 0 bases, the J end lost 2 bases, and 15 bases lay between the germline ends. There are 17 residues in the CDR3.

On this clonotype: Because this beta chain is a stray read in a library intended to capture alpha chains, its abundance should not be given much weight. This rearrangement joins TRBV6-6 to TRBJ1-2; a weak D match, TRBD1 (6 bases). There are 14 residues in the CDR3. V lost 7 bases, J lost 2 bases, and 14 bases lay in between. Germline assignment: CDR1 MNHNY and CDR2 SVGAGI (reference sequence). CDR3 nucleotides: TGTGCCAGCACCAGGCCGGGGGCGAACTATGGCTACACCTTC. This codes for CASTRPGANYGYTF.

This clonotype is medium-sized. Because the library targeted alpha chains, this beta chain is an off-target read whose size means little. The gene calls are TRBV28 and TRBJ2-7; TRBD2 aligns across 16 bases. Unmatched junction bases numbered 7, after V lost 5 bases and J lost 6 bases. From germline, CDR1 is MDHEN and CDR2 SYDVKM. The CDR3 extends over 16 amino acids. For the CDR3, the DNA is TGTGCCAGCAGTCTTCCGGGACTAGCGGGGGGGCCCGAGCAGTACTTC. This codes for CASSLPGLAGGPEQYF.

With regard to this clonotype: Since the library was made to target alpha chains, this beta chain is a stray read and its abundance is not meaningful. The rearrangement links TRBV12-3 or TRBV12-4 to TRBJ2-2, with 7 nucleotides matching TRBD1. CDR3 size: 16 residues. The trim removed 6 bases at V and 0 bases at J, leaving 7 bases unmatched. The CDR3 protein is CASSRPGQSNTGELFF. For the CDR3, the DNA is TGTGCCAGCAGCCGACCGGGACAGTCGAACACCGGGGAGCTGTTTTTT.

This clonotype has at least ten counts. As an off-target read in a library built for alpha chains, this beta chain has a frequency of little significance. The chain uses TRBV7-6 and TRBJ1-1; possible D gene TRBD1, 6 bases. This CDR3 spans 16 amino acids. Germline-derived CDR1 and CDR2 are SGHVS and FNYEAQ. The V end was cut by 3 bases, the J end by 7 bases, with 21 bases between. The DNA of the CDR3 is TGTGCCAGCAGCTTTCCCCTGACAGGCGGAGGCATTGAAGCTTTCTTT. This codes for CASSFPLTGGGIEAFF.

Note on this clonotype: This beta chain represents an off-target read in a library built for alpha chains; its size is of limited meaning. This chain connects TRBV28 to TRBJ2-5; D is possibly TRBD2 (7 bases). The CDR3 runs to 18 residues. V was trimmed by 6 bases and J by 3 bases, leaving 26 bases between them. The V gene's germline CDR1 is MDHEN and CDR2 SYDVKM. Here the CDR3 DNA reads TGTGCCAGCAGCCCCCTCGGAAGGGAACGGGGGGCTGAAGAGACCCAGTACTTC. Protein product: CASSPLGRERGAEETQYF.

By its share, this clonotype is medium-sized (0.01 to 0.1%). This beta chain was picked up by a library intended for alpha chains and is off target, so its count carries little meaning. The chain recombines TRBV4-3 with TRBJ1-4, with D perhaps TRBD1 (5 bases). Germline loops: CDR1 LGHNA, CDR2 YSLEER. Trimming stripped 1 base from V and 3 bases from J, with 6 bases between. CDR3 length: 14 amino acids. The CDR3 DNA is TGCGCCAGCAGCCAAGGAGGGGCTAATGAAAAACTGTTTTTT. Translation: CASSQGGANEKLFF.

Concerning this clonotype itself: As an off-target read in a library built for alpha chains, this beta chain has a frequency of little significance. The chain employs TRBV7-9 and TRBJ2-7; the match to TRBD1 covers 9 bases. The CDR3 is 15 residues long. Germline V gene sequence: CDR1 SEHNR, CDR2 FQNEAQ (reference sequence). Trimming took 5 bases from V and 4 from J; bases not matched to a gene: 9. CDR3 loop: CASSLTGTGPYEQYF. The CDR3 coding sequence is TGTGCCAGCAGCCTAACCGGGACAGGGCCTTACGAGCAGTACTTC.

This clonotype occurred many times. This beta chain came through as a stray read in a library set up for alpha chains, and its size says little. CDR3 residues: CASRYGRSNEQFF. The CDR3 DNA follows: TGTGCCAGCAGATACGGACGGAGCAATGAGCAGTTCTTC. The rearrangement links TRBV12-3 or TRBV12-4 to TRBJ2-1, with D hard to call. The V gene lost 6 bases and the J gene lost 6 bases, with 12 bases spanning the gap. The CDR3 runs to 13 residues.

This clonotype was counted at least ten times. The library was prepared for alpha chains; this beta chain is a stray read, so its frequency means little. The V and J genes are TRBV2 and TRBJ2-6, with D unresolved. Between the trimmed V and J ends, which lost 3 bases and 2 bases, there was a span of 2 bases. Germline-derived CDR1 and CDR2 are SNHLY and FYNNEI. The CDR3 extends over 13 amino acids. The CDR3 is CASSDAGANVLTF. CDR3 DNA: TGTGCCAGCAGTGACGCTGGGGCCAACGTCCTGACTTTC.

This clonotype is medium-sized in the sample. For a library built for alpha chains, this beta chain is a stray read; little rests on its size. The chain is built from TRBV28 and TRBJ1-5, with a possible D match to TRBD1 (5 bases). Germline CDR1 reads MDHEN; CDR2 reads SYDVKM. The length of the CDR3 is 14 residues. Trimming pared 6 bases from V and 2 bases from J, leaving 11 bases between. The CDR3 sequence is CASSPGGGNQPQHF. The CDR3 coding sequence is TGTGCCAGCAGCCCGGGAGGGGGCAATCAGCCCCAGCATTTT. Complete variable domain (other parts from reference TRBV28 and TRBJ1-5): DVKVTQSSRYLVKRTGEKVFLECVQDMDHENMFWYRQDPGLGLRLIYFSYDVKMKEKGDIPEGYSVSREKKERFSLILESASTNQTSMYLCASSPGGGNQPQHFGDGTRLSIL.

This clonotype has a count of ten or more. Found in a library prepared for alpha chains, this beta chain is an off-target read, and its abundance has little meaning. This chain joins TRBV7-2 and TRBJ2-7; TRBD2 agrees at 8 bases. Germline CDR1 and CDR2: SGHTA and FQGNSA. This CDR3 contains 14 residues. Trimming at V came to 5 bases and at J to 1 base, leaving 4 bases not matched to a gene. The CDR3 DNA follows: TGTGCCAGCAGCACTCTAGCGGGTTCCTACGAGCAGTACTTC. It translates to CASSTLAGSYEQYF.

This clonotype has a count of ten or more. This beta chain is a stray read from a library made for alpha chains; its abundance is not meaningful. The CDR3 reads CSAQTGGRETQYF. For the CDR3, the DNA is TGCAGTGCTCAGACAGGGGGCCGGGAGACCCAGTACTTC. This rearrangement joins TRBV20-1 to TRBJ2-5, with 10 positions matching TRBD1. J gave up 5 bases and V 5 bases, and 5 bases lay outside the gene matches. CDR1 is DFQATT and CDR2 is SNEGSKA in the germline V gene (reference sequence). The CDR3 runs to 13 residues.

This clonotype was observed many times. As an off-target read in a library built for alpha chains, this beta chain has a frequency of little significance. J is TRBJ1-1 and V is TRBV28; unclear D gene. V lost 7 bases and J lost 2, with 11 bases in between. Looked up from germline, CDR1 is MDHEN and CDR2 is SYDVKM. This CDR3 spans 13 amino acids. The chain's CDR3 is CASTRTPNTEAFF. In DNA, the CDR3 is TGTGCCAGCACCCGGACGCCTAACACTGAAGCTTTCTTT.

This clonotype rates as medium-sized. Since the library was made to target alpha chains, this beta chain is a stray read and its abundance is not meaningful. The rearrangement links TRBV15 to TRBJ1-4; D gene uncertain. The CDR3 length is 15 residues. The V and J ends lost 0 bases and 0 bases respectively, with 5 bases between them. Germline CDR1 and CDR2: LNHNV and YYDKDF (reference sequence). The CDR3 DNA sequence: TGTGCCACCAGCAGAGACGACGCAACTAATGAAAAACTGTTTTTT. Protein: CATSRDDATNEKLFF.

The sample holds many counts of this clonotype. In a library made to pick up alpha chains, this beta chain is a stray read with a size that means little. V gene TRBV27 combines with J gene TRBJ2-5; 9 bases agree with TRBD1. Germline V gives CDR1 MNHEY, CDR2 SMNVEV (reference sequence). V was clipped by 4 bases and J by 1 base; unmatched bases: 7. This CDR3 has 16 amino acids. CDR3: CASSYSGQGSQETQYF. The DNA of the CDR3 is TGTGCCAGCAGTTATTCGGGACAGGGATCCCAAGAGACCCAGTACTTC.

By frequency in the sample, this clonotype is medium-sized. This beta chain came through as a stray read in a library set up for alpha chains, and its size says little. The CDR3 sequence is CASSYGDSSYEQYF. The CDR3 DNA follows: TGTGCCAGCAGTTACGGGGACAGCTCCTACGAGCAGTACTTC. The chain links TRBV28 to TRBJ2-7; 7 nucleotides align to TRBD1. J lost 0 bases, V lost 4 bases, and 3 bases had no gene match. In germline, CDR1 is MDHEN, CDR2 SYDVKM. The CDR3 is made up of 14 amino acids.

In its sample, this clonotype ranks as medium-sized. This beta chain is an off-target read within a library intended for alpha chains, so its frequency means little. CDR3 region: CASSRIGSDEQFF. DNA for the CDR3: TGCGCCAGCAGCCGGATAGGATCAGATGAGCAGTTCTTC. This rearrangement joins TRBV5-1 to TRBJ2-1; D is uncertain. Between the trimmed V and J ends, which lost 4 bases and 8 bases, there was a span of 13 bases. This CDR3 comprises 13 residues. Germline loops: CDR1 SGHRS, CDR2 YFSETQ.

By sample fraction, this clonotype is medium-sized (0.01 to 0.1%). This beta chain is a stray read from a library made for alpha chains; its abundance is not meaningful. The chain joins TRBV6-2 or TRBV6-3 to TRBJ1-4, with 7 bases identical to TRBD1. Losses at the gene ends were 8 bases for V and 5 bases for J; bases not matched to a gene: 8. Germline CDR1 MNHEY, CDR2 SVGEGT. CDR3 size: 14 residues. CDR3 sequence (DNA): TGTGCCAGCGCAATTCGACAGGGAAATGAAAAACTGTTTTTT. This translates into CASAIRQGNEKLFF.

Within the sample, this clonotype is medium-sized (0.01 to 0.1%). With the library built for alpha chains, this beta chain is off target and its frequency is not meaningful. V is TRBV3-1 and J is TRBJ2-5, with D uncertain. V lost 4 bases to trimming and J lost 0 bases, with 12 bases between them. Germline lookup yields CDR1 LGHDT and CDR2 YNNKEL (reference sequence). The CDR3 length is 15 residues. The CDR3: CASSREAVNQETQYF. CDR3 sequence (DNA): TGTGCCAGCAGCCGAGAGGCAGTCAACCAAGAGACCCAGTACTTC.

By its share, this clonotype is medium-sized. This beta chain appears as a stray read in a library generated for alpha chains; its size is not informative. This rearrangement joins TRBV3-1 to TRBJ1-6; D is possibly TRBD1 (6 bases). Germline V gives CDR1 LGHDT, CDR2 YNNKEL (reference sequence). V lost 1 base and J 8 bases, leaving 9 bases between the germline ends. This CDR3 has 14 residues. The chain's CDR3 is CASSQVTGYSPLHF. CDR3 coding DNA: TGTGCCAGCAGCCAAGTAACAGGGTATTCACCCCTCCACTTT.

A remark on this clonotype: Since the library was made to target alpha chains, this beta chain is a stray read and its abundance is not meaningful. The V gene is TRBV6-1, the J gene TRBJ1-1, with D perhaps TRBD1 (5 bases). The CDR3 consists of 15 residues. With 3 bases removed from V and 3 bases from J, the gap between germline ends came to 14 bases. Looked up from germline, CDR1 is MNHNS and CDR2 is SASEGT. The CDR3 DNA sequence: TGTGCCAGCAGTGAGGGACGGGTTCCGTACACTGAAGCTTTCTTT. Its translation: CASSEGRVPYTEAFF.

In this sample, this clonotype turned up many times. Found in a library prepared for alpha chains, this beta chain is an off-target read, and its abundance has little meaning. The CDR3 nucleotides read TGCAGTGCTAGATTCCGGACTAGTTTGAATGAGCAGTTCTTC. Its translation: CSARFRTSLNEQFF. The genes are TRBV20-1 and TRBJ2-1; 7 nucleotides align to TRBD2. The CDR3 totals 14 residues. J gave up 7 bases and V 2 bases, and 8 bases lay outside the gene matches. The V gene's germline CDR1 is DFQATT and CDR2 SNEGSKA (reference sequence).

This clonotype was seen repeatedly, ten times or more. This beta chain represents an off-target read in a library built for alpha chains; its size is of limited meaning. This chain uses TRBV5-6 with TRBJ2-3, with D unresolved. Germline V gene data show CDR1 as SGHDT and CDR2 as YYEEEE. The CDR3 length is 14 residues. Trimming stripped 2 bases from V and 6 bases from J, with 13 bases between. CDR3 sequence (DNA): TGTGCCAGCAGCTTATTTGAGACGGCGGATACGCAGTATTTT. Protein product: CASSLFETADTQYF.

This clonotype was recorded many times. With the library built for alpha chains, this beta chain is off target and its frequency is not meaningful. This chain uses TRBV4-3 with TRBJ2-6; D not certain. Trimming removed 4 bases from V and 0 bases from J, with 10 bases in between. The length of the CDR3 is 16 residues. Germline V gene data show CDR1 as LGHNA and CDR2 as YSLEER. The CDR3 region is CASSLRPGSGANVLTF. CDR3 nucleotides: TGCGCCAGCAGCCTCCGACCGGGCTCTGGGGCCAACGTCCTGACTTTC.